This TCR beta chain emerged from a study of blood T cell repertoires in COVID-19. This clone appeared once. Some clones are missing from TCRdb's copy, which holds only in-frame ones; the method was immunoSEQ multiplex PCR. The sample gives tens of thousands of clones, approximately 80% of which show up once; 24% is in the top ten. The CDR3 spans 13 residues. Germline assignment: CDR1 SNHLY and CDR2 FYNNEI. J was trimmed by 3 bases and V by 9 bases; bases with no gene match: 4. The source of this sequence is a human donor with acute or convalescent COVID-19. The donor label of this sample is uncertain. Sequenced: peripheral blood. The genes are TRBV2 and TRBJ2-7, with 11 bases fitting TRBD2. CDR3 bases: TGTGCCAGTTCCACTAGCGGGAGCTACGAGCAGTACTTC. This codes for CASSTSGSYEQYF.